This TCR beta chain was observed in a study of cytomegalovirus exposure and HLA in healthy donors. Study-wide background: There were 117 million unique TCR beta sequences, drawn from around 180 million T cells, in an earlier analysis.

Notes on this clone: As yet, its antigen is unknown.

Study results and limitations: CMV serostatus stood as the only immune exposure information on hand. What a later analysis showed was that several of the most significant clusters appeared linked to common viral pathogens. Listed as cytomegalovirus-associated were 150 or so TCR beta chains.

13 Jbeta primers and 60 Vbeta primers were used for the PCR. Repertoires were generated with immunoSEQ multiplex PCR, while TCRdb's copy carries only in-frame clones and drops some. The sample has under 200,000 clones; 82% are singletons. V was shortened by 8 bases and J by 5 bases, with 13 bases between the two germline ends. The CDR3 extends over 12 amino acids. Germline V gives CDR1 SNHLY, CDR2 FYNNEI. The TCR originated in a girl aged 2 to 10 in good health and CMV-seropositive. Sequencing used PBMCs. This chain connects TRBV2 to TRBJ2-7, with a tentative D call TRBD2 (5 bases). The CDR3 DNA sequence: TGTGCCAGCCTAAATCTCGGGGACGAGCAGTACTTC. The encoded protein is CASLNLGDEQYF.